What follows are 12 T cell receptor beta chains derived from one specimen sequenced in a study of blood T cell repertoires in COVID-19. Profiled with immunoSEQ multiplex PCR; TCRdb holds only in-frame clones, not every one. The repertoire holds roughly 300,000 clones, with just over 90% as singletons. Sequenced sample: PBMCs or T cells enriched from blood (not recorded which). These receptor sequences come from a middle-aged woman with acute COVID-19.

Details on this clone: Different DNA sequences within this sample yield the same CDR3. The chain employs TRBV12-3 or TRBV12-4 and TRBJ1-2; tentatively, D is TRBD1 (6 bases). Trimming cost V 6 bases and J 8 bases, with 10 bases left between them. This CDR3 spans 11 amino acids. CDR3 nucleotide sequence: TGTGCCAGCAGCCCGGGGGGCGGCTACACCTTC. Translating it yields CASSPGGGYTF.

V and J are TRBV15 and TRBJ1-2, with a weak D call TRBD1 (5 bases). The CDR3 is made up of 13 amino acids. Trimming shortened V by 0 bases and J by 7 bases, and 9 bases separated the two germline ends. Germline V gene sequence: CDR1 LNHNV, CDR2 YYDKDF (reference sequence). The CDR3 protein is CATSRDVGGGYTF. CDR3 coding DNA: TGTGCCACCAGCAGAGATGTGGGGGGTGGCTACACCTTC.

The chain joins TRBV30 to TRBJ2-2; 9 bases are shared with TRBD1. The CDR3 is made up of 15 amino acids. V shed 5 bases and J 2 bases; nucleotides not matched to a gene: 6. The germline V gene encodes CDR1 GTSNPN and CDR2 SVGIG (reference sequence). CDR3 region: CAWLGTGLNTGELFF. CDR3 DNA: TGTGCCTGGTTGGGGACAGGGCTCAACACCGGGGAGCTGTTTTTT.

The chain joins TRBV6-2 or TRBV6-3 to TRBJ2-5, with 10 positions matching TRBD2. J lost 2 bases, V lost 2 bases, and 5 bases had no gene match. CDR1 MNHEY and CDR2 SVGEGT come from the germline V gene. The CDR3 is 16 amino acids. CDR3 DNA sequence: TGTGCCAGCAGTTACAGCGGGAGGGGACAACAAGAGACCCAGTACTTC. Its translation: CASSYSGRGQQETQYF.

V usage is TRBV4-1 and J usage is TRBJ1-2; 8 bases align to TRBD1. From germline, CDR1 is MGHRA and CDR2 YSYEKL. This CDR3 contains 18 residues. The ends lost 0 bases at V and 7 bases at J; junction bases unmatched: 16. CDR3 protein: CASSQDSVIRGRGAGYTF. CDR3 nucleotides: TGCGCCAGCAGCCAAGATTCGGTCATCAGGGGGCGCGGTGCTGGCTACACCTTC.

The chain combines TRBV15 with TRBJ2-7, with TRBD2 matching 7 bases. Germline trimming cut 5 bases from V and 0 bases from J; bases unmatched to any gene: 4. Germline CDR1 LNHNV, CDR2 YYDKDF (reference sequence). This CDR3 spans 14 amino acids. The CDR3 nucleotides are TGTGCCACCAGCGTGGGAGGGAGCTCCTACGAGCAGTACTTC. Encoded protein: CATSVGGSSYEQYF.

CDR3 coding DNA: TGTGCCAGCAGTTACTCGATAGGGGGTGGTGCTTTCTTT. As protein: CASSYSIGGGAFF. This chain joins TRBV6-5 and TRBJ1-1; D possibly corresponds to TRBD1 (6 bases). Trimming removed 0 bases at V and 11 bases at J, with 13 bases between. CDR3 size: 13 residues. CDR1 and CDR2 (germline): MNHEY, SVGAGI.

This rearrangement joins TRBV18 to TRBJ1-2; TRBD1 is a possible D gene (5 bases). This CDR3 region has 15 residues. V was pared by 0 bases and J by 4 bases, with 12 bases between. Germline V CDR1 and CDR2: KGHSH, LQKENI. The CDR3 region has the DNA TGTGCCAGCTCACCACCTGGGACTTCCGTCTATGGCTACACCTTC. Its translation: CASSPPGTSVYGYTF. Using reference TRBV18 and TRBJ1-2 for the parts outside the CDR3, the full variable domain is NAGVMQNPRHLVRRRGQEARLRCSPMKGHSHVYWYRQLPEEGLKFMVYLQKENIIDESGMPKERFSAEFPKEGPSILRIQQVVRGDSAAYFCASSPPGTSVYGYTFGSGTRLTVV.

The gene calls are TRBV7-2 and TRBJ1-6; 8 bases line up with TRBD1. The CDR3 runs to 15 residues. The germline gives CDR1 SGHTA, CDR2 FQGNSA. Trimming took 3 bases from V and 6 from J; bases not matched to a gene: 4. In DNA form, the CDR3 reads TGTGCCAGCAGCTTCCAGGGGGCGCTTAATTCACCCCTCCACTTT. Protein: CASSFQGALNSPLHF.

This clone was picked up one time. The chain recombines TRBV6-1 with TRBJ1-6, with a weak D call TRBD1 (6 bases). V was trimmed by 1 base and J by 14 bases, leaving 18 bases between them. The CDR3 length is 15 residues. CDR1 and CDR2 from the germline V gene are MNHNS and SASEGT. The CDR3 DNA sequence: TGTGCCAGCAGTGAAGGAAAGACAGGATTTATGACCCTCCACTTT. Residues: CASSEGKTGFMTLHF.

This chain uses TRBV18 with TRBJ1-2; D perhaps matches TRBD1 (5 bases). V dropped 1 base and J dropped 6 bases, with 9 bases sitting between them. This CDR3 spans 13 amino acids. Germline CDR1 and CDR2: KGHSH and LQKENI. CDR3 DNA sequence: TGTGCCAGCTCACCACTGGGGGGAGATGGCTACACCTTC. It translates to CASSPLGGDGYTF.

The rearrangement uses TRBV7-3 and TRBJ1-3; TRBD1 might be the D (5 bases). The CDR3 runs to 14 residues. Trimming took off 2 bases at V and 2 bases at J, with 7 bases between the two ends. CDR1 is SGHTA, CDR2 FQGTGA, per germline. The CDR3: CASSLGQTGNTIYF. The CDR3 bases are TGTGCCAGCAGCTTAGGACAAACTGGAAACACCATATATTTT. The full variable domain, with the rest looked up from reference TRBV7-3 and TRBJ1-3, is GAGVSQTPSNKVTEKGKYVELRCDPISGHTALYWYRQSLGQGPEFLIYFQGTGAADDSGLPNDRFFAVRPEGSVSTLKIQRTERGDSAVYLCASSLGQTGNTIYFGEGSWLTVV.